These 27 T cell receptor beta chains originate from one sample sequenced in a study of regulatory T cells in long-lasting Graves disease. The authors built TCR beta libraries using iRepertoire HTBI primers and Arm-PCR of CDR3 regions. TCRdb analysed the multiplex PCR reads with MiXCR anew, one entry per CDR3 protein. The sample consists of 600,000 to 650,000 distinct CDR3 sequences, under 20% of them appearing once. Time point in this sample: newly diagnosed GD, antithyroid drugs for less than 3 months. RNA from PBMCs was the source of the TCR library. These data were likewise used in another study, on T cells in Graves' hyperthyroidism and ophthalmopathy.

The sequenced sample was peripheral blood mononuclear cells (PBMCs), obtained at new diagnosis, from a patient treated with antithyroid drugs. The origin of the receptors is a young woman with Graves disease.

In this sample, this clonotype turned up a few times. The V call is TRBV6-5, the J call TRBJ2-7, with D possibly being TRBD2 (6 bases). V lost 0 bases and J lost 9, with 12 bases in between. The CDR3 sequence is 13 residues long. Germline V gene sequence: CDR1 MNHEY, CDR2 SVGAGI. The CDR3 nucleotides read TGTGCCAGCAGTTACTCAATTCGGCGGGGGCAGTACTTC. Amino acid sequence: CASSYSIRRGQYF.

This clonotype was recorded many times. CDR3 region: CSAARDSGNTIYF. The CDR3 DNA sequence: TGCAGTGCAGCCAGGGACAGCGGAAACACCATATATTTT. V usage is TRBV20-1 and J usage is TRBJ1-3, with TRBD1 matching 7 bases. The germline V gene encodes CDR1 DFQATT and CDR2 SNEGSKA (reference sequence). The CDR3 has 13 amino acids. Unmatched junction bases numbered 6, after V lost 6 bases and J lost 4 bases.

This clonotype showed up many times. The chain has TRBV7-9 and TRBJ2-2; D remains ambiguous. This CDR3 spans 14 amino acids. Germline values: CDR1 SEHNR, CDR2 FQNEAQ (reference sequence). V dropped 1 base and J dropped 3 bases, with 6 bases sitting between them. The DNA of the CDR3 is TGTGCCAGCAGCTTAGTTCCGGACACCGGGGAGCTGTTTTTT. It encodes CASSLVPDTGELFF.

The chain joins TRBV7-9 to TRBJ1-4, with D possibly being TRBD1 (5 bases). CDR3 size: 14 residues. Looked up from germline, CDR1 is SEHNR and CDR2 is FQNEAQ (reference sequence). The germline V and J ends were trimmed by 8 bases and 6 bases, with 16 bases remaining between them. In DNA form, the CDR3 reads TGTGCCAGCGGGGGAGTTACTATGGATGAAAAACTGTTTTTT. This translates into CASGGVTMDEKLFF.

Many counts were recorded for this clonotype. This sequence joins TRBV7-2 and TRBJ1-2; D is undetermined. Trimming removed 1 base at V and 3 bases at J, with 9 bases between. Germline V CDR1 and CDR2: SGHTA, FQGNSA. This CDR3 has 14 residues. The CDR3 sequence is CASSLVAGDYGYTF. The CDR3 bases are TGTGCCAGCAGCTTAGTTGCAGGCGACTATGGCTACACCTTC.

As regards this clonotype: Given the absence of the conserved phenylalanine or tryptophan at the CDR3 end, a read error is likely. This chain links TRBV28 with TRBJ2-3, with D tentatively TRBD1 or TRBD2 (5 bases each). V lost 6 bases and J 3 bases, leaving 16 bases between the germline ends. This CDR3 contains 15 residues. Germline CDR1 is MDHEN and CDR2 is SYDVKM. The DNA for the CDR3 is TGTGCCAGCAGCCCAGGGCTAGCCGAGACAGATACGCAGTATTCT. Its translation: CASSPGLAETDTQYS.

CDR3 in DNA: TGTGCCATCAGTGAGCGACTAGCGGGAGACTGCTACAATGAGCAGTTCTTC. Translation gives CAISERLAGDCYNEQFF. V usage is TRBV10-3 and J usage is TRBJ2-1; 12 positions agree with TRBD2. Per germline, CDR1 ENHRY and CDR2 SYGVKD. V trimming: 2 bases; J trimming: 3 bases; junction bases outside the gene matches: 5. The CDR3 totals 17 residues.

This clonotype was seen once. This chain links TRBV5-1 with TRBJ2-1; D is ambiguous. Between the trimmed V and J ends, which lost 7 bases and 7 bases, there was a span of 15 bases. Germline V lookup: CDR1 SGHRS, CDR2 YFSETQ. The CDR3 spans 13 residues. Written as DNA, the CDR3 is TGCGCCAGCGGCCTCTTTCCTCGGAATGAGCAGTTCTTC. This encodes CASGLFPRNEQFF.

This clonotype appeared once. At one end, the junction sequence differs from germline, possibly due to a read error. CDR3 sequence reads: CASSLGLPRGETQHF. The CDR3 DNA is TGTGCCAGCAGCTTAGGACTACCCAGGGGGGAGACCCAGCACTTC. The chain links TRBV7-2 to TRBJ2-5; maybe TRBD1 (7 bases). This CDR3 has 15 residues. CDR1 is SGHTA, CDR2 FQGNSA, per germline.

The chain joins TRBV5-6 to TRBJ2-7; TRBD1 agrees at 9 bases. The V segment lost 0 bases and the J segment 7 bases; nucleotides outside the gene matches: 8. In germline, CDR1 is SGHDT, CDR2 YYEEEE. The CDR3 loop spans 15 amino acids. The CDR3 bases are TGTGCCAGCAGCTTGGGGGACAGGGAACTTCGGGAGCAGTACTTC. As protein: CASSLGDRELREQYF.

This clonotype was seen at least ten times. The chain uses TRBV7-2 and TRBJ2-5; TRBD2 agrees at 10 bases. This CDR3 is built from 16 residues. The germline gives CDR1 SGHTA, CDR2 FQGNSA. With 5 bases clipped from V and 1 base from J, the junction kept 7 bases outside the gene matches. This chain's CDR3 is CASSQNSGRIQETQYF. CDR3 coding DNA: TGTGCCAGCAGCCAGAATAGCGGGAGGATCCAAGAGACCCAGTACTTC.

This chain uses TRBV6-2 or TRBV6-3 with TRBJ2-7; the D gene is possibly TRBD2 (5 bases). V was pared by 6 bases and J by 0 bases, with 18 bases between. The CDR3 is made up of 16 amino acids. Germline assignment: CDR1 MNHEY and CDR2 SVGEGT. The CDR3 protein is CASRRTPLDNSYEQYF. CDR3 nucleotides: TGTGCCAGCAGACGGACGCCACTAGATAACTCCTACGAGCAGTACTTC.

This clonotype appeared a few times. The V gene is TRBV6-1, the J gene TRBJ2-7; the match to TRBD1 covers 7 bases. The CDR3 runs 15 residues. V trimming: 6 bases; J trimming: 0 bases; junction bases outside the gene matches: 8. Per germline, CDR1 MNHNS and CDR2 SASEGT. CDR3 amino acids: CASSAYRGVSYEQYF. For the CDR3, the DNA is TGTGCCAGCAGCGCATACAGGGGTGTCTCCTACGAGCAGTACTTC.

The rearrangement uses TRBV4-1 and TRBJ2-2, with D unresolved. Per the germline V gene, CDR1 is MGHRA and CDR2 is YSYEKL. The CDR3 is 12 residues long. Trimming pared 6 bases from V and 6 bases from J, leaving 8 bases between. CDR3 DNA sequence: TGCGCCAGCAGTCACCCCTCCGGGGAGCTGTTTTTT. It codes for CASSHPSGELFF.

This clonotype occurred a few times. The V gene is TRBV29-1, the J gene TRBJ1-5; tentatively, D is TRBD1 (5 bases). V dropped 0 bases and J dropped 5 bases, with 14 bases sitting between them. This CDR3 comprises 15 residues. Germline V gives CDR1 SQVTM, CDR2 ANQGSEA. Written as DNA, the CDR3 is TGCAGCGTTGAAGATCTTCAGGGATACCATCAGCCCCAGCATTTT. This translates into CSVEDLQGYHQPQHF.

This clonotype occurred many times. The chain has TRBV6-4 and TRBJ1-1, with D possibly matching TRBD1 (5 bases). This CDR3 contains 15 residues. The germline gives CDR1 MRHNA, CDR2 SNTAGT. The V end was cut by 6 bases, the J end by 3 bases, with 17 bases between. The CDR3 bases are TGTGCCAGCAGGCTTCAGGCAGGGTTTGACACTGAAGCTTTCTTT. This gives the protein CASRLQAGFDTEAFF.

The CDR3 nucleotides are TGTGCCAGTAGTATGGGATACAATGAGCAGTTCTTC. It codes for CASSMGYNEQFF. The chain has TRBV19 and TRBJ2-1; D unresolved. Germline CDR1 is LNHDA and CDR2 is SQIVND (reference sequence). The CDR3 contains 12 residues. V was shortened by 3 bases and J by 4 bases, with 4 bases between the two germline ends.

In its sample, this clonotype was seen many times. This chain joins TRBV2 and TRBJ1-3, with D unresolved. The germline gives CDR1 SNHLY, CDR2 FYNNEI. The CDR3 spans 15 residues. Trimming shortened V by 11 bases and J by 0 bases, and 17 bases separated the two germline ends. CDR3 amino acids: CAQMADSSSGNTIYF. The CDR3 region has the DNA TGTGCCCAAATGGCGGATTCTAGCTCTGGAAACACCATATATTTT.

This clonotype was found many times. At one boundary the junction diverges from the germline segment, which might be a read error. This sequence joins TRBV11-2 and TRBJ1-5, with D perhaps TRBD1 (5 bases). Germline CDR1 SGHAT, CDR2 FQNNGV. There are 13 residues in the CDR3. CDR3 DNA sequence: TGTGCCAGCAGCCTAGACAGCCAGAGGCCCCAGCATTTT. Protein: CASSLDSQRPQHF.

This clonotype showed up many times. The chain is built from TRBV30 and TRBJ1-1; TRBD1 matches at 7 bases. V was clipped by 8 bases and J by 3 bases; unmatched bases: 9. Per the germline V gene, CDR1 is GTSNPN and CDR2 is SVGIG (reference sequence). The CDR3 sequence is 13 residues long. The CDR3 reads CAGSGQLHTEAFF. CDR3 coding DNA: TGTGCCGGCTCGGGACAGCTTCACACTGAAGCTTTCTTT.

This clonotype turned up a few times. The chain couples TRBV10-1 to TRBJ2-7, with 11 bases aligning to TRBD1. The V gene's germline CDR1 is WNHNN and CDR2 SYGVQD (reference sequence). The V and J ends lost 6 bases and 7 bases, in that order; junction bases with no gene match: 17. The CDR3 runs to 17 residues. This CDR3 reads CASRPGQGGKGFWEQYF. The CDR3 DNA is TGCGCCAGCAGGCCGGGACAGGGGGGGAAGGGTTTTTGGGAGCAGTACTTC.

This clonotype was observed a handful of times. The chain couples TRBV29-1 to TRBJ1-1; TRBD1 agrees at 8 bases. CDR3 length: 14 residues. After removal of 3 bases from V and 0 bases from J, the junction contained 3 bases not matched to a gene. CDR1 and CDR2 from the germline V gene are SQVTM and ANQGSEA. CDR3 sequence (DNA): TGCAGCGTTGATGGGGACAGGCTGAACACTGAAGCTTTCTTT. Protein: CSVDGDRLNTEAFF.

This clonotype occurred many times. CDR3 nucleotides: TGTGCCAGTAGTACCAGACAGGGACTGAACACTGAAGCTTTCTTT. Protein: CASSTRQGLNTEAFF. V gene TRBV19 combines with J gene TRBJ1-1; 7 bases fit TRBD1. This CDR3 is 15 amino acids long. CDR1 is LNHDA, CDR2 SQIVND, per germline (reference sequence). Losses at the gene ends were 4 bases for V and 0 bases for J; bases not matched to a gene: 5. Filled out from reference TRBV19 and TRBJ1-1, the complete variable domain reads DGGITQSPKYLFRKEGQNVTLSCEQNLNHDAMYWYRQDPGQGLRLIYYSQIVNDFQKGDIAEGYSVSREKKESFPLTVTSAQKNPTAFYLCASSTRQGLNTEAFFGQGTRLTVV.

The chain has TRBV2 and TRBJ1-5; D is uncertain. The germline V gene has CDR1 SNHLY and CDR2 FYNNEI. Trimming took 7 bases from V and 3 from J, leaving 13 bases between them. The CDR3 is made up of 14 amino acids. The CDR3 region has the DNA TGTGCCAGCAAAGGGAACACCCACAATCAGCCCCAGCATTTT. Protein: CASKGNTHNQPQHF.

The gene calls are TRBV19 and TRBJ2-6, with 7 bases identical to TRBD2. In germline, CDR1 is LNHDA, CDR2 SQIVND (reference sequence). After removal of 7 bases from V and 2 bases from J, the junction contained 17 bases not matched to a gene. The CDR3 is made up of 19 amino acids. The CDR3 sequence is CASTARYSGGLTGANVLTF. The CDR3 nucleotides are TGTGCCAGTACCGCTCGGTATTCGGGGGGACTTACTGGGGCCAACGTCCTGACTTTC.

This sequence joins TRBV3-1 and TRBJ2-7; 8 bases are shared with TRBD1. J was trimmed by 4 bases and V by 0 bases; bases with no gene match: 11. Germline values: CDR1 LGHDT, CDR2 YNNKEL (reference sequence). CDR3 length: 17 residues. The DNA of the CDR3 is TGTGCCAGCAGCCAAGATGGTTCCGGGACAGGAAGATACGAGCAGTACTTC. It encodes CASSQDGSGTGRYEQYF.

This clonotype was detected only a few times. CDR3 protein: CASSSGPEGVQFF. CDR3 bases: TGTGCCAGCAGCTCGGGTCCTGAGGGAGTGCAGTTCTTC. The rearrangement uses TRBV6-2 or TRBV6-3 and TRBJ2-1; perhaps TRBD2 as D (5 bases). CDR3 length: 13 amino acids. Trimming stripped 6 bases from V and 12 bases from J, with 18 bases between. CDR1 is MNHEY and CDR2 is SVGEGT in the germline V gene.